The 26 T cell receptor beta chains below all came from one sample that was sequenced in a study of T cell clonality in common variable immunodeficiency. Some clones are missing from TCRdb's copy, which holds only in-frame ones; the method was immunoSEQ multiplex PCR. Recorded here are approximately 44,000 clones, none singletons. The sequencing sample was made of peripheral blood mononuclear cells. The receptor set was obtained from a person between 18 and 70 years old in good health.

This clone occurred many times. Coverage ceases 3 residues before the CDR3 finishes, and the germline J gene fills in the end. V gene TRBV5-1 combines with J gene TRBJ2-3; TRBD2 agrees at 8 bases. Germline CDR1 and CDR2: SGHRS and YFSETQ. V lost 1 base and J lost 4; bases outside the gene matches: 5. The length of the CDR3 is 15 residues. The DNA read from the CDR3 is TGCGCCAGCAGCTTGCCGGGGGGGGCTGCAGATACG. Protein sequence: CASSLPGGAADT. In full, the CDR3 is CASSLPGGAADTQYF.

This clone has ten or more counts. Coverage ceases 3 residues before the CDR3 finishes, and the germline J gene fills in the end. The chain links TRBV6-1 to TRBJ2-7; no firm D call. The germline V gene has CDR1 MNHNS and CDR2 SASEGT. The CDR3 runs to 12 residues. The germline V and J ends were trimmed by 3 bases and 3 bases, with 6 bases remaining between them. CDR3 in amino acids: CASSDPGYEQYF. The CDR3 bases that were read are TGTGCCAGCAGTGATCCGGGCTACGAG.

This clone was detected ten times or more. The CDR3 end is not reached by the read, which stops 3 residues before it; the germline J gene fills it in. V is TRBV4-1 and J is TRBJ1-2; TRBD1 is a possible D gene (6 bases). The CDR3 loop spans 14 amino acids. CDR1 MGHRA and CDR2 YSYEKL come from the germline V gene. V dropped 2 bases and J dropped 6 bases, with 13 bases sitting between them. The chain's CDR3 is CASSQQTQGNGYTF. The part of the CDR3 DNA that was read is TGCGCCAGCAGCCAACAAACACAGGGAAATGGC.

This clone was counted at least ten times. The sequenced CDR3 bases are TGCAGCGCCAGACCAGGGGGTACTGAA. The encoded protein is CSARPGGTE. The entire CDR3 protein reads CSARPGGTEAFF. The V gene is TRBV29-1, the J gene TRBJ1-1; the match to TRBD1 covers 7 bases. The CDR3 end falls 3 residues outside the read, so it is completed with the germline J gene. The V and J ends lost 7 bases and 5 bases, in that order; junction bases with no gene match: 7. Looked up from germline, CDR1 is SQVTM and CDR2 is ANQGSEA. CDR3 length equals 12 residues.

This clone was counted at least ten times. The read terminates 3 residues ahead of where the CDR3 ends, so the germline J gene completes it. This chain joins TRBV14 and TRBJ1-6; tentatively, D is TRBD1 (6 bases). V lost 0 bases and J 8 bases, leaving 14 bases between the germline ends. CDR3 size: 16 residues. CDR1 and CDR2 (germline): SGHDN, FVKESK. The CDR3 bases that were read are TGTGCCAGCAGCCAAGATCTAGGGGGTTGGGATTCACCC. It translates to CASSQDLGGWDSP. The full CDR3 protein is CASSQDLGGWDSPLHF.

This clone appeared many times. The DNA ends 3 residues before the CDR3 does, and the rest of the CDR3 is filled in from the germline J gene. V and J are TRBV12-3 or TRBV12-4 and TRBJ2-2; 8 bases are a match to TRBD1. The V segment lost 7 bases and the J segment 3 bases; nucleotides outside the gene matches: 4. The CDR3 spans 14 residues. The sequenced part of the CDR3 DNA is TGTGCCAGCAATTCGGACAGGGACACCGGGGAG. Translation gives CASNSDRDTGE. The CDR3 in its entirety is CASNSDRDTGELFF.

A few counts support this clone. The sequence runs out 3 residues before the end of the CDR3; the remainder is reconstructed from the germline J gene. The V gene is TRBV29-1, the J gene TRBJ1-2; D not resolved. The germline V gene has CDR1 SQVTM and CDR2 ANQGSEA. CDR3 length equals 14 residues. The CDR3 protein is CSVALAGVSDTYTF. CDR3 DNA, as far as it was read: TGCAGCGTTGCACTAGCGGGAGTATCAGATACC.

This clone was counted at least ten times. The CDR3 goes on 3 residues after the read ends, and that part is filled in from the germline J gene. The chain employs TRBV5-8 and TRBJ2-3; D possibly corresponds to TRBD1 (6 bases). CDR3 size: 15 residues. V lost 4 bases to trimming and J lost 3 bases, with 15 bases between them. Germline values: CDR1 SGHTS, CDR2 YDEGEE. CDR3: CASSITGWGTDTQYF. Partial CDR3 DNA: TGTGCCAGCAGCATAACAGGGTGGGGGACAGATACG. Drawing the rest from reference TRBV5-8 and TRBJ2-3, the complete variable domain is EAGVTQSPTHLIKTRGQQATLRCSPISGHTSVYWYQQALGLGLQFLLWYDEGEERNRGNFPPRFSGRQFPNYSSELNVNALELEDSALYLCASSITGWGTDTQYFGPGTRLTVL.

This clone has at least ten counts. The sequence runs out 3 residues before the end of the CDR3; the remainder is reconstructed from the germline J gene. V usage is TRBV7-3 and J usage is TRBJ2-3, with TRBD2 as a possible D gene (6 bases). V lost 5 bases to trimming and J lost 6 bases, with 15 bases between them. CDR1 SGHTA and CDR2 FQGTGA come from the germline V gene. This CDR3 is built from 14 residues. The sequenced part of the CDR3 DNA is TGTGCCAGCAGCCTTGTAGGCGGGGCGGATACG. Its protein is CASSLVGGADT. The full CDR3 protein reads CASSLVGGADTQYF.

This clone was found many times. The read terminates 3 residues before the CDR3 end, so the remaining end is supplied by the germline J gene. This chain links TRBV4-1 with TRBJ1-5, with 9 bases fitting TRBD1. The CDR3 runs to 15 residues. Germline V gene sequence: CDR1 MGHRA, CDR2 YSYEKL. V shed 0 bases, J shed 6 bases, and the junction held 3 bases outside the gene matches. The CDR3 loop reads CASSQEGTGRQPQHF. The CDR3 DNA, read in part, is TGCGCCAGCAGCCAAGAGGGGACAGGGCGTCAGCCC.

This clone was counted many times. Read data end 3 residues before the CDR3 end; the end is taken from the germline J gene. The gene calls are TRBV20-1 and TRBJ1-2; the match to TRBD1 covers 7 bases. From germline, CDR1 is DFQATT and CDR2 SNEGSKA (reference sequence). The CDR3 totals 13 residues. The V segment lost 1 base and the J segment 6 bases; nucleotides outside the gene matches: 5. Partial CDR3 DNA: TGCAGTGCTAGAGTACAGGGGAAGCATGGC. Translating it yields CSARVQGKHG. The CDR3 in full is CSARVQGKHGYTF.

CDR3 in amino acids: CASSETSGSNEQFF. The part of the CDR3 DNA that was read is TGTGCCAGCAGTGAAACTAGCGGGAGCAATGAG. The rearrangement uses TRBV2 and TRBJ2-1; 11 bases are shared with TRBD2. The read halts 3 residues ahead of the CDR3 end, with the missing end drawn from the germline J gene. V shed 2 bases, J shed 6 bases, and the junction held 0 bases outside the gene matches. Germline-derived CDR1 and CDR2 are SNHLY and FYNNEI. The CDR3 spans 14 residues.

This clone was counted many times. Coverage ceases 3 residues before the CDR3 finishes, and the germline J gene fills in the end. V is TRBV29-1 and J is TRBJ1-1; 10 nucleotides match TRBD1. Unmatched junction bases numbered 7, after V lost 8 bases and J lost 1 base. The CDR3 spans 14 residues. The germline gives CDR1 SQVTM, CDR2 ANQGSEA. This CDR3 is CSFWTGGSNTEAFF. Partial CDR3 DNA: TGCAGCTTCTGGACAGGGGGTTCGAACACTGAA.

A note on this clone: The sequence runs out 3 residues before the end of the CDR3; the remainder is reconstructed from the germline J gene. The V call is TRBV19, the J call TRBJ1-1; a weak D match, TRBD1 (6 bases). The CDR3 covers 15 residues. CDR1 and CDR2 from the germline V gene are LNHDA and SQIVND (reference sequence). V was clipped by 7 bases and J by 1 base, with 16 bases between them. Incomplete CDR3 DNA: TGTGCCAGTACCTTCTCGAGACAGGCGAACACTGAA. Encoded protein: CASTFSRQANTE. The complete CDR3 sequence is CASTFSRQANTEAFF.

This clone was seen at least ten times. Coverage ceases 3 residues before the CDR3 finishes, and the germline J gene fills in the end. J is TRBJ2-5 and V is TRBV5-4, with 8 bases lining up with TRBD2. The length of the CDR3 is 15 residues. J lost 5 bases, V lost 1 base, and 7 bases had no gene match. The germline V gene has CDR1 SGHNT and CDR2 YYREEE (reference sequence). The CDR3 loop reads CASSLTGGGGETQYF. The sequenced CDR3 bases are TGTGCCAGCAGCTTGACGGGAGGGGGTGGGGAGACC.

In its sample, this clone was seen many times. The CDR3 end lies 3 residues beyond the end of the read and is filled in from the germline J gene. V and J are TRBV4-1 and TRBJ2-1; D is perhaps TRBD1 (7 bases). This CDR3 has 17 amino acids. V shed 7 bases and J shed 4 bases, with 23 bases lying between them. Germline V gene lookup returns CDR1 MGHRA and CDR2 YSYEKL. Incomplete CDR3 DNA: TGCGCCAGCACCACAGGGGCTAGGGGGAGGTATTACAATGAG. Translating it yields CASTTGARGRYYNE. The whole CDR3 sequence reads CASTTGARGRYYNEQFF.

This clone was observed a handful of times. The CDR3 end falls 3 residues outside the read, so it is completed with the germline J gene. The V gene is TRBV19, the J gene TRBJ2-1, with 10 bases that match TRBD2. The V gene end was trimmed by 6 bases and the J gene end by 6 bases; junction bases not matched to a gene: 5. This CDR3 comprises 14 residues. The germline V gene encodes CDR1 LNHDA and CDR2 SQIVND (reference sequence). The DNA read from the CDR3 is TGTGCCAGTAGCCTAGCGGGAGTGTCCAATGAG. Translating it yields CASSLAGVSNE. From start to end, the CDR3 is CASSLAGVSNEQFF.

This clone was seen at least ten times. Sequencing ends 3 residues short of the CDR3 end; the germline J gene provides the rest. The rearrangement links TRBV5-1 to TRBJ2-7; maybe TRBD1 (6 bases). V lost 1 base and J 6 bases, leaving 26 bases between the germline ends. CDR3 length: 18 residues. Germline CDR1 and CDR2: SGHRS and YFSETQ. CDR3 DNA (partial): TGCGCCAGCAGCTTGACCCTCCTTGACAGGAGGTCGTCCGTCGAG. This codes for CASSLTLLDRRSSVE. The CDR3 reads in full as CASSLTLLDRRSSVEQYF.

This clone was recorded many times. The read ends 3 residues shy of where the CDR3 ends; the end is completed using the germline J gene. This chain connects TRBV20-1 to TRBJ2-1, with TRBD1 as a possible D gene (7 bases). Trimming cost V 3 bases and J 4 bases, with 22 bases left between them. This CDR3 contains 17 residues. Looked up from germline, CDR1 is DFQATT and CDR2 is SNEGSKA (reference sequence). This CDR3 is CSASGGGYGGQYNEQFF. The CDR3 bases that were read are TGCAGTGCTAGCGGAGGGGGCTACGGGGGACAGTACAATGAG.

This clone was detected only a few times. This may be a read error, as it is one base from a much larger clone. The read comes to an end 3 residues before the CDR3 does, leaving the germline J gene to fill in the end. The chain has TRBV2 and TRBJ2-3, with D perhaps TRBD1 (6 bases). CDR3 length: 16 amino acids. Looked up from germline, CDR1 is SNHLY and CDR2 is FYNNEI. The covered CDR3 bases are TGTGCCAGCAGTCCCCGGGACACCCTTAGCAATCAGCCG. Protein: CASSPRDTLSNQP. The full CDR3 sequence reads CASSPRDTLSNQPQYF.

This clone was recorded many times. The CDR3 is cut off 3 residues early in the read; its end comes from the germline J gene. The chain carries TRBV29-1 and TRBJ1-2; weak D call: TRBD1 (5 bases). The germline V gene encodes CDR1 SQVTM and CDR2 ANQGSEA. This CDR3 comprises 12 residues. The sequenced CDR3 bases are TGCAGCGCCGAACGGGGGGGTGTGGGC. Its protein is CSAERGGVG. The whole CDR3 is CSAERGGVGYTF.

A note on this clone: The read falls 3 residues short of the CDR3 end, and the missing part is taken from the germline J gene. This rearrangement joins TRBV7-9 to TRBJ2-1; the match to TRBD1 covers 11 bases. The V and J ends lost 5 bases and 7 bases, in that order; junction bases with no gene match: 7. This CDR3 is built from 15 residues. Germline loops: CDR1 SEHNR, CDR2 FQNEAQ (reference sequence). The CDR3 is CASSEGTGGLNEQFF. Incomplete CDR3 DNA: TGTGCCAGCAGCGAGGGGACAGGGGGGTTGAATGAG.

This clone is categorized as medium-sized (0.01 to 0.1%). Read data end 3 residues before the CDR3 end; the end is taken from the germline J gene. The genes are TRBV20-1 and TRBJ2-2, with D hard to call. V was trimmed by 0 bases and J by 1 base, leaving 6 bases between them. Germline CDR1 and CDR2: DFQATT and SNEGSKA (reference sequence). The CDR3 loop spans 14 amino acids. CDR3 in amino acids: CSAREAVNTGELFF. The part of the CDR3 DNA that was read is TGCAGTGCTAGAGAGGCAGTGAACACCGGGGAG.

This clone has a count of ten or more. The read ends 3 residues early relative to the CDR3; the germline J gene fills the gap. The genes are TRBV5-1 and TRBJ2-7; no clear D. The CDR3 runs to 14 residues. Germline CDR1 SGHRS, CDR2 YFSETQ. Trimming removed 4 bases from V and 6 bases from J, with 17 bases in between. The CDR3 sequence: CASSHLPPSSEQYF. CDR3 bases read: TGCGCCAGCAGCCACCTCCCTCCCAGTTCCGAG.

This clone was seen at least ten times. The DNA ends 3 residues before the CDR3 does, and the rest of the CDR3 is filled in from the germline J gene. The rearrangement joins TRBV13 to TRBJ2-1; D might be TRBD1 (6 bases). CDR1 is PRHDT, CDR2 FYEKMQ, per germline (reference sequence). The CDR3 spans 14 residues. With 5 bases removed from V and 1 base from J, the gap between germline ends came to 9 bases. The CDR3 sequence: CASSIGQSYNEQFF. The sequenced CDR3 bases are TGTGCCAGCAGCATCGGACAGTCCTACAATGAG.

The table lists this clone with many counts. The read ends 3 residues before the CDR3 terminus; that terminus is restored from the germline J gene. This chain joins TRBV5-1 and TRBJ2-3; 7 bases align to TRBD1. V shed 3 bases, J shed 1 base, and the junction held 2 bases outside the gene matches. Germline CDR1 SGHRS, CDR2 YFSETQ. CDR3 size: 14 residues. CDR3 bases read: TGCGCCAGCAGCTCCGGACAGGGCACAGATACG. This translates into CASSSGQGTDT. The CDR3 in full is CASSSGQGTDTQYF.